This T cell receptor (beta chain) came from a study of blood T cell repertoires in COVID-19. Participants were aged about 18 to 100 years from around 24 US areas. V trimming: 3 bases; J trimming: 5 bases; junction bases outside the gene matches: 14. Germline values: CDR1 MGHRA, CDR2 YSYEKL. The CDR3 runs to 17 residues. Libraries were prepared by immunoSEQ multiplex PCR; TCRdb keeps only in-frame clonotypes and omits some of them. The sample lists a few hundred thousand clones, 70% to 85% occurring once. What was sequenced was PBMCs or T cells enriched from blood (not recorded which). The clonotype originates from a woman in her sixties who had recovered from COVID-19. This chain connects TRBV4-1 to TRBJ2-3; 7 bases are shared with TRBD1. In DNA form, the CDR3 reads TGCGCCAGCAGCCAGGATAATTACAGGGGCGAAGGAGATACGCAGTATTTT. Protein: CASSQDNYRGEGDTQYF.